The 21 T cell receptor beta chains reported below all come from one sample, sequenced in a study of cytomegalovirus exposure and HLA in healthy donors. The method was immunoSEQ multiplex PCR; TCRdb's version includes in-frame clones alone and lacks a portion of them. Among 55,000 to 65,000 clones, approximately 90% were seen once, and the ten largest hold about 3%. The specimen sequenced was PBMCs. The origin of the receptors is a man between 18 and 29 years old in good health and CMV-seronegative.

The chain has TRBV27 and TRBJ2-7; 7 nucleotides line up with TRBD1. The CDR3 contains 15 residues. Germline loops: CDR1 MNHEY, CDR2 SMNVEV (reference sequence). V gave up 8 bases and J gave up 6 bases; unmatched junction bases: 16. The CDR3: CASGSESDRAREQYF. CDR3 DNA: TGTGCCAGCGGATCAGAATCAGACAGGGCCCGCGAGCAGTACTTC.

J is TRBJ2-3 and V is TRBV14; D unclear. Per germline, CDR1 SGHDN and CDR2 FVKESK. The CDR3 spans 14 residues. V shed 0 bases and J shed 2 bases, with 6 bases lying between them. The CDR3 DNA follows: TGTGCCAGCAGCCAAGAACTATACACAGATACGCAGTATTTT. It translates to CASSQELYTDTQYF.

In its sample, this clone was seen once. This chain links TRBV6-1 with TRBJ2-7; D gene ambiguous. The CDR3 loop spans 12 amino acids. Deletions cut 3 bases from V and 8 bases from J, with 11 bases between. Germline-derived CDR1 and CDR2 are MNHNS and SASEGT. The DNA for the CDR3 is TGTGCCAGCAGTGAGAGAATAGAAAAGCAGTACTTC. Translated, it gives CASSERIEKQYF.

The chain's CDR3 is CASSTSGDEQYF. CDR3 bases: TGTGCCAGCAGCACATCAGGGGACGAGCAGTACTTC. The chain is built from TRBV7-9 and TRBJ2-7; TRBD1 might be the D (6 bases). With 5 bases removed from V and 5 bases from J, the gap between germline ends came to 10 bases. Germline V gene sequence: CDR1 SEHNR, CDR2 FQNEAQ (reference sequence). The CDR3 covers 12 residues.

As DNA, the CDR3 is TGTGCCAGCAGCTTTGGAGGGGCGTCCTACGAGCAGTACTTC. This encodes CASSFGGASYEQYF. V usage is TRBV5-8 and J usage is TRBJ2-7; weak D call: TRBD2 (6 bases). From germline, CDR1 is SGHTS and CDR2 YDEGEE. V shed 2 bases and J shed 1 base, with 10 bases lying between them. The CDR3 consists of 14 residues. Complete variable domain (other parts from reference TRBV5-8 and TRBJ2-7): EAGVTQSPTHLIKTRGQQATLRCSPISGHTSVYWYQQALGLGLQFLLWYDEGEERNRGNFPPRFSGRQFPNYSSELNVNALELEDSALYLCASSFGGASYEQYFGPGTRLTVT.

The rearrangement links TRBV13 to TRBJ1-2; D may be TRBD1 (6 bases). With 6 bases removed from V and 4 bases from J, the gap between germline ends came to 15 bases. Germline V gene lookup returns CDR1 PRHDT and CDR2 FYEKMQ (reference sequence). CDR3 length: 14 amino acids. The CDR3 is CASRSSQGLYGYTF. DNA of the CDR3: TGTGCCAGCAGGTCCTCACAGGGTCTCTATGGCTACACCTTC.

J is TRBJ2-5 and V is TRBV6-5; 9 bases map to TRBD2. CDR3 length: 14 residues. The ends lost 4 bases at V and 5 bases at J; junction bases unmatched: 5. Germline V gives CDR1 MNHEY, CDR2 SVGAGI. CDR3 residues: CASSWRGGVETQYF. DNA for the CDR3: TGTGCCAGCAGTTGGCGGGGGGGGGTGGAGACCCAGTACTTC.

The chain uses TRBV5-4 and TRBJ2-1; 7 nucleotides align to TRBD1. V was pared by 6 bases and J by 5 bases, with 5 bases of the junction left unmatched. The CDR3 covers 13 residues. Germline V CDR1 and CDR2: SGHNT, YYREEE (reference sequence). The CDR3 sequence is CASKDRTHNEQFF. The CDR3, as DNA: TGTGCCAGCAAGGACAGGACCCACAATGAGCAGTTCTTC. Variable domain in full (rest from reference TRBV5-4 and TRBJ2-1): ETGVTQSPTHLIKTRGQQVTLRCSSQSGHNTVSWYQQALGQGPQFIFQYYREEENGRGNFPPRFSGLQFPNYSSELNVNALELDDSALYLCASKDRTHNEQFFGPGTRLTVL.

V is TRBV9 and J is TRBJ2-7; possible D gene TRBD2, 5 bases. Germline lookup yields CDR1 SGDLS and CDR2 YYNGEE. This CDR3 has 16 amino acids. V dropped 0 bases and J dropped 1 base, with 14 bases sitting between them. CDR3 nucleotides: TGTGCCAGCAGCGTAGCTCTTAGCGAGAGTTCCTACGAGCAGTACTTC. Protein: CASSVALSESSYEQYF.

The genes are TRBV5-1 and TRBJ2-7; 9 bases map to TRBD1. Trimming took 6 bases from V and 5 from J; bases not matched to a gene: 12. The germline gives CDR1 SGHRS, CDR2 YFSETQ. This CDR3 is built from 15 residues. The CDR3 nucleotides read TGCGCCAGCAACCCAACCGGGACAGGGTTAGACGAGCAGTACTTC. Its translation: CASNPTGTGLDEQYF.

The genes are TRBV7-3 and TRBJ2-1, with D maybe TRBD2 (6 bases). The V and J ends lost 5 bases and 8 bases respectively, with 19 bases between them. The CDR3 spans 15 residues. CDR1 is SGHTA, CDR2 FQGTGA, per germline. This CDR3 reads CASSPEGGAQDEQFF. As DNA, the CDR3 is TGTGCCAGCAGCCCTGAGGGCGGGGCCCAGGATGAGCAGTTCTTC. Drawing the rest from reference TRBV7-3 and TRBJ2-1, the complete variable domain is GAGVSQTPSNKVTEKGKYVELRCDPISGHTALYWYRQSLGQGPEFLIYFQGTGAADDSGLPNDRFFAVRPEGSVSTLKIQRTERGDSAVYLCASSPEGGAQDEQFFGPGTRLTVL.

The chain carries TRBV19 and TRBJ2-4, with D unclear. The CDR3 loop spans 16 amino acids. Germline CDR1 LNHDA, CDR2 SQIVND (reference sequence). Deletions cut 5 bases from V and 2 bases from J, with 16 bases between. Here the CDR3 DNA reads TGTGCCAGTAGTCCTGCGAGGTGGCCTCCCAAAAACATTCAGTACTTC. This sequence encodes CASSPARWPPKNIQYF. The full variable domain, completed using reference TRBV19 and TRBJ2-4, is DGGITQSPKYLFRKEGQNVTLSCEQNLNHDAMYWYRQDPGQGLRLIYYSQIVNDFQKGDIAEGYSVSREKKESFPLTVTSAQKNPTAFYLCASSPARWPPKNIQYFGAGTRLSVL.

The gene calls are TRBV18 and TRBJ2-7, with TRBD1 matching 8 bases. The CDR3 contains 15 residues. Germline loops: CDR1 KGHSH, CDR2 LQKENI. The ends lost 6 bases at V and 6 bases at J; junction bases unmatched: 13. CDR3 sequence: CASSPRWTGSVEQYF. The CDR3 nucleotides read TGTGCCAGCTCCCCCAGGTGGACAGGGTCGGTCGAGCAGTACTTC.

The chain links TRBV7-9 to TRBJ1-4, with a tentative D call TRBD1 (5 bases). This CDR3 region has 15 residues. V was cut by 2 bases and J by 2 bases, with 9 bases left in between. Germline assignment: CDR1 SEHNR and CDR2 FQNEAQ (reference sequence). The CDR3 protein is CASSLQGGTNEKLFF. For the CDR3, the DNA is TGTGCCAGCAGCTTACAGGGCGGCACTAATGAAAAACTGTTTTTT.

The rearrangement joins TRBV5-1 to TRBJ2-5; unclear D gene. Germline CDR1 is SGHRS and CDR2 is YFSETQ. This CDR3 is built from 12 residues. Trimming took 1 base from V and 5 from J, leaving 6 bases between them. The CDR3 coding sequence is TGCGCCAGCAGCTTGAACCGGGAGACCCAGTACTTC. Its protein is CASSLNRETQYF. The full variable domain, rest sourced from reference TRBV5-1 and TRBJ2-5, is KAGVTQTPRYLIKTRGQQVTLSCSPISGHRSVSWYQQTPGQGLQFLFEYFSETQRNKGNFPGRFSGRQFSNSRSEMNVSTLELGDSALYLCASSLNRETQYFGPGTRLLVL.

The V call is TRBV5-4, the J call TRBJ2-2; no clear D. Germline assignment: CDR1 SGHNT and CDR2 YYREEE (reference sequence). V lost 4 bases and J lost 0, with 10 bases in between. This CDR3 spans 15 amino acids. Here the CDR3 reads CASSPTPPNTGELFF. As DNA, the CDR3 is TGTGCCAGCAGCCCCACACCGCCGAACACCGGGGAGCTGTTTTTT.

This chain links TRBV5-1 with TRBJ1-1; no clear D. The CDR3 loop spans 16 amino acids. Trimming took 0 bases from V and 0 from J, leaving 12 bases between them. The germline V gene has CDR1 SGHRS and CDR2 YFSETQ. This CDR3 reads CASSLVAGSVNTEAFF. In nucleotides, the CDR3 is TGCGCCAGCAGCTTGGTGGCAGGCTCGGTGAACACTGAAGCTTTCTTT.

V and J are TRBV7-9 and TRBJ2-2; TRBD1 aligns across 10 bases. V dropped 6 bases and J dropped 3; count of bases not matched to a gene: 7. CDR3 length: 16 residues. CDR1 SEHNR and CDR2 FQNEAQ come from the germline V gene (reference sequence). As DNA, the CDR3 is TGTGCCAGCAGGCCAACCGGGACAGGGGACACCGGGGAGCTGTTTTTT. The encoded protein is CASRPTGTGDTGELFF. Full variable domain (outside the CDR3, taken from reference TRBV7-9 and TRBJ2-2): DTGVSQNPRHKITKRGQNVTFRCDPISEHNRLYWYRQTLGQGPEFLTYFQNEAQLEKSRLLSDRFSAERPKGSFSTLEIQRTEQGDSAMYLCASRPTGTGDTGELFFGEGSRLTVL.

This chain connects TRBV7-9 to TRBJ2-3, with 12 bases lining up with TRBD2. The CDR3 runs to 15 residues. Germline CDR1 and CDR2: SEHNR and FQNEAQ (reference sequence). The trim removed 2 bases at V and 6 bases at J, leaving 3 bases unmatched. Here the CDR3 reads CASSLPSGRADTQYF. The CDR3 bases are TGTGCCAGCAGCTTACCTAGCGGGAGGGCGGATACGCAGTATTTT.

The V call is TRBV11-2, the J call TRBJ2-7, with D possibly being TRBD2 (6 bases). CDR3 length equals 17 residues. Germline-derived CDR1 and CDR2 are SGHAT and FQNNGV. The ends were cut back, 6 bases at V and 4 bases at J, with 25 bases in the middle. Written as DNA, the CDR3 is TGTGCCAGCAGTCGGTATAGCGGAGGATTCGATTTTTACGAGCAGTACTTC. This encodes CASSRYSGGFDFYEQYF.

This chain joins TRBV28 and TRBJ1-2; possibly TRBD1 for D (5 bases). The CDR3 consists of 13 residues. Trimming shortened V by 3 bases and J by 2 bases, and 7 bases separated the two germline ends. Germline CDR1 MDHEN, CDR2 SYDVKM. CDR3 in DNA: TGTGCCAGCAGTTTCGGGGGGAACTATGGCTACACCTTC. It codes for CASSFGGNYGYTF.